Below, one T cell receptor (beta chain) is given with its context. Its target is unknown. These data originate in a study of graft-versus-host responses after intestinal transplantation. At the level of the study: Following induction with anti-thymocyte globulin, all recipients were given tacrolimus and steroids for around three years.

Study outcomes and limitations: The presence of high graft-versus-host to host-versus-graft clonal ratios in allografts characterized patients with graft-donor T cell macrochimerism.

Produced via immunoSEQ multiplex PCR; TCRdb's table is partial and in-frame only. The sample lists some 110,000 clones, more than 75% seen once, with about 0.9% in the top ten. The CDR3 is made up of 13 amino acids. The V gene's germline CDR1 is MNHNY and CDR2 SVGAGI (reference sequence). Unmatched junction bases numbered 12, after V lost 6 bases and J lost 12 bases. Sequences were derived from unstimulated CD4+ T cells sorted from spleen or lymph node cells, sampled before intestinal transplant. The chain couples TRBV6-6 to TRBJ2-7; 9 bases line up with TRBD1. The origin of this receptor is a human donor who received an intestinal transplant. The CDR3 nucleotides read TGTGCCAGCAGACAGGACAGGGGTGGAGTGGGGTACTTC. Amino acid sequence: CASRQDRGGVGYF.